What follows is one TCR beta chain and its context. The assay was immunoSEQ multiplex PCR, and TCRdb's table has in-frame clones only and misses some. This table holds roughly 1,800,000 clones, roughly 94% found once. From germline, CDR1 is MRHNA and CDR2 SNTAGT. The length of the CDR3 is 16 residues. V trimming: 0 bases; J trimming: 3 bases; junction bases outside the gene matches: 6. Naivety among CD8 cells was defined by CD45RO negativity and positive CCR7 selection, thereby excluding terminally differentiated effector memory CD45RA+ cells. These data belong to a study of shared clonotypes between healthy human individuals.

What was sequenced was naive CD8+ T cells sorted from blood. This clonotype originated in a man aged 18 to 29 in good health. The V call is TRBV6-4, the J call TRBJ2-3; 7 nucleotides agree with TRBD2. CDR3 bases: TGTGCCAGCAGTGACTCAGTAGGGGAGGGGACAGATACGCAGTATTTT. Translation: CASSDSVGEGTDTQYF.